This T cell receptor beta chain was recorded in a study of PD-1 blockade in classical Hodgkin lymphoma. Findings and limits, study-wide: Whatever underlies the repertoire differences (possibly disease activity or prior therapy) remains undefined.

As for time point: newly diagnosed, previously untreated cHL patient sample. As regards this clone: Its antigen is unidentified.

The germline gives CDR1 MDHEN, CDR2 SYDVKM. This CDR3 has 15 residues. J lost 6 bases, V lost 5 bases, and 9 bases had no gene match. TCRdb's table, derived via immunoSEQ multiplex PCR, lists solely in-frame clones and lacks some. The sample includes tens of thousands of clones, approximately 91% of them seen just once. V usage is TRBV28 and J usage is TRBJ2-2; 7 bases fit TRBD2. Sequencing used peripheral blood mononuclear cells (PBMCs). This clonotype was sampled from a human donor with classical Hodgkin lymphoma. In DNA form, the CDR3 reads TGTGCCAGCAGTGCTGCTGGGAGCGGGGCCGGGGAGCTGTTTTTT. Translation gives CASSAAGSGAGELFF.